This entry lists 3 T cell receptor beta chains sequenced from one sample in a study of cytomegalovirus exposure and HLA in healthy donors. The PCR contained 60 Vbeta and 13 Jbeta primers. The method was immunoSEQ multiplex PCR; TCRdb's version includes in-frame clones alone and lacks a portion of them. The repertoire holds 150,000 to 200,000 clones, with about 74% as singletons. Specimen: PBMCs. These receptor sequences come from a male donor in good health and CMV-seronegative.

The chain uses TRBV30 and TRBJ2-5; 8 nucleotides align to TRBD2. CDR1 GTSNPN and CDR2 SVGIG come from the germline V gene (reference sequence). Unmatched junction bases numbered 11, after V lost 0 bases and J lost 5 bases. The CDR3 length is 16 residues. CDR3 loop: CAWSVRGIAGYETQYF. As DNA, the CDR3 is TGTGCCTGGAGTGTACGAGGGATAGCGGGATATGAGACCCAGTACTTC.

This clone has only a few counts. This chain's CDR3 is CASSLGTGNYEQYF. Written as DNA, the CDR3 is TGTGCCAGCAGCTTAGGGACAGGGAACTACGAGCAGTACTTC. V usage is TRBV7-2 and J usage is TRBJ2-7, with 8 bases lining up with TRBD1. The germline CDR1 and CDR2 sequences are SGHTA and FQGNSA. The CDR3 runs to 14 residues. V lost 1 base and J lost 3; bases outside the gene matches: 2.

This clone was counted between two and nine times. V gene TRBV9 combines with J gene TRBJ2-7; 7 positions match TRBD2. The V gene's germline CDR1 is SGDLS and CDR2 YYNGEE. J lost 3 bases, V lost 0 bases, and 6 bases had no gene match. The CDR3 loop spans 15 amino acids. CDR3 sequence (DNA): TGTGCCAGCAGCGTAGGCGCTAGCGGACGCTACGAGCAGTACTTC. As protein: CASSVGASGRYEQYF. The whole variable domain, remainder taken from reference TRBV9 and TRBJ2-7, is DSGVTQTPKHLITATGQRVTLRCSPRSGDLSVYWYQQSLDQGLQFLIQYYNGEERAKGNILERFSAQQFPDLHSELNLSSLELGDSALYFCASSVGASGRYEQYFGPGTRLTVT.